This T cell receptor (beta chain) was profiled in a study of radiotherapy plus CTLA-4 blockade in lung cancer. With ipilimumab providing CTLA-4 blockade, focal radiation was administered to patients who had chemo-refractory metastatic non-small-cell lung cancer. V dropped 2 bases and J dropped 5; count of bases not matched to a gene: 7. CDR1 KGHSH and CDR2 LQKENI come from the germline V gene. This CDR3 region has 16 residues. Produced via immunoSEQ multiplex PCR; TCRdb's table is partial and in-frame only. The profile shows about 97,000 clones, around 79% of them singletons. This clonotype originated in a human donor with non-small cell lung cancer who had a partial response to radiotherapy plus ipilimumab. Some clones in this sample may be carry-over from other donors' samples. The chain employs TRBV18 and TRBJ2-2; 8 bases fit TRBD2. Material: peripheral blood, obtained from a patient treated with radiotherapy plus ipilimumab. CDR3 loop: CASSPGTRLYTGELFF. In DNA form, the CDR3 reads TGTGCCAGCTCACCAGGGACTAGATTGTATACCGGGGAGCTGTTTTTT.